This T cell receptor (beta chain) was observed in a study of graft-versus-host responses after intestinal transplantation. On the study more broadly: Transplant types were multivisceral, liver-intestinal, or isolated intestinal. Study-level points and caveats: Graft-versus-host to host-versus-graft clonal ratios in allografts were high in patients with graft-donor T cell macrochimerism. Early declines in HvG clones that occurred post-transplant were associated with peak circulating GvH clone levels.

Generated by immunoSEQ multiplex PCR, the TCRdb table keeps only in-frame clones and is missing some. The sample has over 90,000 clones, around 90% seen once. A remark on this clone: Its antigen is unknown.

The CDR3 has 17 amino acids. Germline CDR1 reads SGHVS; CDR2 reads FNYEAQ. J was trimmed by 1 base and V by 0 bases; bases with no gene match: 3. V gene TRBV7-6 combines with J gene TRBJ2-2, with 9 nucleotides matching TRBD1. This receptor was identified in a human donor who received an intestinal transplant. This sample comprised unstimulated CD8+ T cells sorted from spleen or lymph node cells, obtained before intestinal transplant. The CDR3, as DNA: TGTGCCAGCAGCTTAGCGAGGGACAGGGAGAACACCGGGGAGCTGTTTTTT. Its translation is CASSLARDRENTGELFF.